A single T cell receptor beta chain is shown here with its context. Its antigen remains unknown. The germline gives CDR1 SNHLY, CDR2 FYNNEI. This CDR3 is 13 amino acids long. V was trimmed by 5 bases and J by 2 bases, leaving 9 bases between them. This record comes from a study of OX40 agonist ivuxolimab in advanced cancers. As for the study in general: Of mixed ages from about 23 to 85 and averaging about 56 years, the group was just under 85% male. Participants could have had prior anti-PD-1, anti-PD-L1 or anti-CTLA-4 therapy, and roughly 39% had some. A partial response was reached by three patients: one with hepatocellular carcinoma and two with cutaneous melanoma.

The protocol was immunoSEQ multiplex PCR, while the TCRdb copy is restricted to in-frame clones and leaves out a portion. The sample shows roughly 100,000 clones, approximately 86% of them seen only once. Overall study results and limits: Low levels of normalized T-cell clonal expansion also appeared in some nonresponders.

The J gene is TRBJ2-5, the V gene TRBV2; tentatively, D is TRBD2 (6 bases). The receptor was derived from an adult with an advanced solid tumor such as melanoma, head and neck, liver or kidney cancer. This material consisted of CD4+ or CD8+ T cells sorted from blood, taken in a trial of the OX40 agonist ivuxolimab. CDR3 DNA: TGTGCCAGCAGTTCGGGAGTACAAGAGACCCAGTACTTC. It is translated as CASSSGVQETQYF.